These 27 T cell receptor beta chains originate from one sample sequenced in a study of T cells in Graves' hyperthyroidism and ophthalmopathy. The investigators amplified TCR beta CDR3 regions from RNA transcripts. The HTBI primer set drove a first-round RT-PCR of the TCR CDR3. From the multiplex PCR reads, TCRdb called clonotypes with MiXCR, one entry per CDR3 protein. Here the sample spans some 700,000 distinct CDR3 sequences, approximately 15% being singletons. The sequenced sample consisted of blood. The source is a man aged 50 to 60 with Graves' hyperthyroidism.

The chain carries TRBV2 and TRBJ1-5; the match to TRBD1 covers 9 bases. Germline values: CDR1 SNHLY, CDR2 FYNNEI. This CDR3 region has 16 residues. The V segment lost 6 bases and the J segment 6 bases; nucleotides outside the gene matches: 12. DNA for the CDR3: TGTGCCAGCAGAGGCCTGGGACAGGGATGGGGTCAGCCCCAGCATTTT. This sequence encodes CASRGLGQGWGQPQHF.

The gene calls are TRBV19 and TRBJ1-1; D gene uncertain. The CDR3 is made up of 13 amino acids. Germline V gives CDR1 LNHDA, CDR2 SQIVND (reference sequence). V was shortened by 4 bases and J by 5 bases, with 11 bases between the two germline ends. The CDR3: CASSTERVTEAFF. The CDR3 DNA follows: TGTGCCAGTAGTACAGAAAGGGTGACTGAAGCTTTCTTT.

This clonotype was recorded at least ten times. The V gene is TRBV7-3, the J gene TRBJ2-7; D might be TRBD2 (6 bases). V lost 4 bases, J lost 2 bases, and 15 bases lay in between. CDR3 length equals 15 residues. CDR1 is SGHTA and CDR2 is FQGTGA in the germline V gene. In DNA, the CDR3 is TGTGCCAGCAGCTCCCGGGCCGGGGGTCCCTACGAGCAGTACTTC. It specifies CASSSRAGGPYEQYF.

The chain uses TRBV11-2 and TRBJ2-7; 11 bases are a match to TRBD2. The V gene's germline CDR1 is SGHAT and CDR2 FQNNGV. The V segment lost 4 bases and the J segment 1 base; nucleotides outside the gene matches: 9. The CDR3 has 17 residues. The CDR3: CASSYTPGLAESYEQYF. For the CDR3, the DNA is TGTGCCAGCAGCTATACCCCGGGACTAGCGGAGTCCTACGAGCAGTACTTC.

The chain is built from TRBV7-2 and TRBJ2-6; perhaps TRBD1 as D (6 bases). Deletions cut 5 bases from V and 4 bases from J, with 12 bases between. This CDR3 spans 15 amino acids. Germline V CDR1 and CDR2: SGHTA, FQGNSA. This chain's CDR3 is CASSTRQAGANVLTF. The CDR3 bases are TGTGCCAGCAGCACTAGACAGGCCGGGGCCAACGTCCTGACTTTC.

CDR3 sequence: CASSVLGGRSDTQYF. CDR3 in DNA: TGTGCCAGCAGCGTACTTGGCGGGAGGTCAGATACGCAGTATTTT. The chain combines TRBV9 with TRBJ2-3, with 8 bases aligning to TRBD2. Germline V CDR1 and CDR2: SGDLS, YYNGEE. CDR3 length: 15 residues. The junction had 5 bases not matched to a gene; V was cut back by 1 base and J by 4 bases.

This clonotype was seen ten or more times. V is TRBV9 and J is TRBJ1-2, with 7 bases aligning to TRBD1. The germline gives CDR1 SGDLS, CDR2 YYNGEE. V lost 6 bases to trimming and J lost 2 bases; unmatched junction nucleotides: 1. This CDR3 has 12 amino acids. The CDR3 here is CASKGQNYGYTF. The CDR3 region has the DNA TGTGCCAGCAAGGGACAGAACTATGGCTACACCTTC.

This clonotype has more than one count but fewer than ten. The rearrangement links TRBV28 to TRBJ2-3; TRBD1 matches at 7 bases. The junction had 4 bases not matched to a gene; V was cut back by 6 bases and J by 1 base. Per the germline V gene, CDR1 is MDHEN and CDR2 is SYDVKM. The CDR3 totals 14 residues. The CDR3 DNA reads as TGTGCCAGCAGGAGGGGGCGCGGCACAGATACGCAGTATTTT. This encodes CASRRGRGTDTQYF. Filled out from reference TRBV28 and TRBJ2-3, the complete variable domain reads DVKVTQSSRYLVKRTGEKVFLECVQDMDHENMFWYRQDPGLGLRLIYFSYDVKMKEKGDIPEGYSVSREKKERFSLILESASTNQTSMYLCASRRGRGTDTQYFGPGTRLTVL.

This clonotype was seen many times. The chain is built from TRBV9 and TRBJ2-5; the match to TRBD1 covers 8 bases. Trimming cost V 3 bases and J 3 bases; bases outside gene matches: 10. The CDR3 consists of 16 residues. CDR1 is SGDLS and CDR2 is YYNGEE in the germline V gene. The CDR3 DNA is TGTGCCAGCAGCGCGAGGACAGGGTTGGTAGAAGAGACCCAGTACTTC. It codes for CASSARTGLVEETQYF.

The table lists this clonotype with a few counts. The chain carries TRBV5-1 and TRBJ2-3; 9 bases match TRBD2. This CDR3 spans 14 amino acids. Germline values: CDR1 SGHRS, CDR2 YFSETQ. Unmatched junction bases numbered 7, after V lost 3 bases and J lost 8 bases. CDR3 residues: CASSSSGNVATQYF. CDR3 bases: TGCGCCAGCAGCTCTAGCGGGAATGTGGCTACGCAGTATTTT.

The chain links TRBV6-5 to TRBJ1-2, with D perhaps TRBD1 (6 bases). Between the trimmed V and J ends, which lost 2 bases and 2 bases, there was a span of 15 bases. Looked up from germline, CDR1 is MNHEY and CDR2 is SVGAGI. The CDR3 is 16 residues long. The CDR3 DNA reads TGTGCCAGCAGTTACCGGGGTAACAGGGAGAACTATGGCTACACCTTC. This encodes CASSYRGNRENYGYTF.

Turning to this clonotype: Just one base apart from a much larger clone, this may be a read error. V gene TRBV20-1 combines with J gene TRBJ2-1, with 9 bases that match TRBD2. Germline V gives CDR1 DFQATT, CDR2 SNEGSKA (reference sequence). This CDR3 spans 15 amino acids. Here the CDR3 reads CSAYGLARFNNEQCF. The CDR3 region has the DNA TGCAGTGCCTACGGACTAGCGAGATTCAACAATGAGCAGTGCTTC.

This clonotype was found many times. The chain employs TRBV27 and TRBJ2-5; tentatively, D is TRBD1 (6 bases). CDR3 size: 14 residues. V was shortened by 3 bases and J by 2 bases, with 10 bases between the two germline ends. Germline V gene sequence: CDR1 MNHEY, CDR2 SMNVEV (reference sequence). As DNA, the CDR3 is TGTGCCAGCAGTTTTCTTGACAGGCAAGAGACCCAGTACTTC. Translation: CASSFLDRQETQYF.

This clonotype was observed many times. The chain is built from TRBV5-1 and TRBJ2-7; D might be TRBD1 or TRBD2, each matching 5 bases. The germline gives CDR1 SGHRS, CDR2 YFSETQ. CDR3 length: 13 residues. Trimming cost V 4 bases and J 7 bases, with 15 bases left between them. CDR3 nucleotide sequence: TGCGCCAGCAGCCCCAGGGATCCGGGAGAGCAGTACTTC. This gives the protein CASSPRDPGEQYF.

This clonotype was seen repeatedly, ten times or more. The chain combines TRBV7-8 with TRBJ2-1, with TRBD2 identical over 11 bases. CDR1 and CDR2 from the germline V gene are SGHVS and FQNEAQ. With 1 base clipped from V and 0 bases from J, the junction kept 8 bases outside the gene matches. The CDR3 sequence is 19 residues long. As DNA, the CDR3 is TGTGCCAGCAGCTTAGGACTAGCGGGGACTACCAGCTCCTACAATGAGCAGTTCTTC. Translated: CASSLGLAGTTSSYNEQFF.

About this clonotype itself: This clone may be a read error of a much larger clone one base away. This chain links TRBV11-2 with TRBJ2-7; D possibly corresponds to TRBD1 (6 bases). Per the germline V gene, CDR1 is SGHAT and CDR2 is FQNNGV. The CDR3 length is 16 residues. As DNA, the CDR3 is TGTGCCAGCAGCACCTCCCCGGCAGGGGCGTTCGACGAGCAGTGCTTC. Translated, it gives CASSTSPAGAFDEQCF.

This clonotype showed up many times. One junction end does not reproduce the germline sequence, and a read error may be involved. The CDR3 spells CASGLGTSGSYEQYF. The CDR3 DNA reads as TGTGCCAGCGGTTTGGGGACTAGCGGGAGTTACGAGCAGTACTTC. The chain combines TRBV27 with TRBJ2-7; 14 nucleotides agree with TRBD2. The CDR3 contains 15 residues. The germline CDR1 and CDR2 sequences are MNHEY and SMNVEV (reference sequence).

At least ten counts were recorded for this clonotype. The chain employs TRBV28 and TRBJ2-3; maybe TRBD2 (7 bases). CDR1 is MDHEN, CDR2 SYDVKM, per germline. The CDR3 loop spans 15 amino acids. V gave up 5 bases and J gave up 0 bases, with 12 bases separating them. The CDR3, as DNA: TGTGCCAGCAGTGGGGGGGCGCGGAGCACAGATACGCAGTATTTT. Amino acid sequence: CASSGGARSTDTQYF.

This clonotype was seen a handful of times. The chain uses TRBV29-1 and TRBJ2-1; D gene uncertain. The CDR3 sequence is 14 residues long. V was shortened by 3 bases and J by 0 bases, with 9 bases between the two germline ends. Germline V gives CDR1 SQVTM, CDR2 ANQGSEA. The DNA for the CDR3 is TGCAGCGTTGACGGCGTGAGCTCCTACAATGAGCAGTTCTTC. This encodes CSVDGVSSYNEQFF.

Points on this clonotype: It may be a read error: a sequence one base away is much more abundant. A read error is likely, as this CDR3 ends without the conserved phenylalanine or tryptophan. The rearrangement links TRBV15 to TRBJ2-1, with TRBD2 matching 8 bases. With 0 bases clipped from V and 7 bases from J, the junction kept 17 bases outside the gene matches. Germline CDR1 LNHNV, CDR2 YYDKDF (reference sequence). The length of the CDR3 is 19 residues. CDR3 sequence reads: CATSRDRRTGGSHGNEQFC. CDR3 in DNA: TGTGCCACCAGCAGAGATCGTAGGACGGGAGGGTCTCATGGAAATGAGCAGTTCTGC.

This clonotype was recorded many times. The J gene is TRBJ2-7, the V gene TRBV29-1; 11 nucleotides agree with TRBD1. From germline, CDR1 is SQVTM and CDR2 ANQGSEA. The ends lost 7 bases at V and 6 bases at J; junction bases unmatched: 8. The CDR3 totals 13 residues. This chain's CDR3 is CSASGQGAFEQYF. CDR3 sequence (DNA): TGCAGCGCCAGTGGACAGGGGGCGTTCGAGCAGTACTTC.

The rearrangement uses TRBV24-1 and TRBJ2-5, with 7 bases aligning to TRBD2. J was trimmed by 0 bases and V by 4 bases; bases with no gene match: 4. Germline CDR1 reads KGHDR; CDR2 reads SFDVKD. This CDR3 comprises 15 residues. The CDR3 DNA reads as TGTGCCACCAGTGACCTGGGGGGGGACCAAGAGACCCAGTACTTC. As protein: CATSDLGGDQETQYF.

Many counts were recorded for this clonotype. The chain recombines TRBV7-3 with TRBJ2-1; D ambiguous. The CDR3 covers 13 residues. The V gene's germline CDR1 is SGHTA and CDR2 FQGTGA. Trimming stripped 6 bases from V and 6 bases from J, with 12 bases between. The CDR3 loop is CASSPFGGNEQFF. In DNA, the CDR3 is TGTGCCAGCAGTCCCTTTGGTGGCAATGAGCAGTTCTTC.

In regard to this clonotype: A single base separates this from a much larger clone, so it may be a read error. The chain combines TRBV6-1 with TRBJ1-1; the D is unclear. This CDR3 has 13 amino acids. Germline lookup yields CDR1 MNHNS and CDR2 SASEGT. CDR3 nucleotides: TGTGCCAGCCGGTCTCAGATGAACACTGAAGCTCTCTTT. Amino acids: CASRSQMNTEALF.

On this clonotype: A much larger clone lies a single base off, so this may be a read error. This chain connects TRBV12-3 or TRBV12-4 to TRBJ2-3, with 7 bases lining up with TRBD1. The ends lost 11 bases at V and 4 bases at J; junction bases unmatched: 12. This CDR3 contains 14 residues. CDR3 DNA: TGTGCCGGCGCGGGCAGGGGGTTAGCAGATACGCAGTATTTT. It is translated as CAGAGRGLADTQYF.

There are many counts of this clonotype. The CDR3 DNA reads as TGTGCCAGCAGCGTAGGACAGGGTAGGGGGTACCAAGAGACCCAGTACTTC. This encodes CASSVGQGRGYQETQYF. The rearrangement joins TRBV9 to TRBJ2-5; 7 bases map to TRBD1. V was clipped by 0 bases and J by 0 bases; unmatched bases: 8. CDR3 length: 17 amino acids. Germline V lookup: CDR1 SGDLS, CDR2 YYNGEE. The variable domain in full, completed from reference TRBV9 and TRBJ2-5, reads DSGVTQTPKHLITATGQRVTLRCSPRSGDLSVYWYQQSLDQGLQFLIQYYNGEERAKGNILERFSAQQFPDLHSELNLSSLELGDSALYFCASSVGQGRGYQETQYFGPGTRLLVL.

The sample holds many counts of this clonotype. The chain is built from TRBV5-1 and TRBJ2-3; perhaps TRBD1 as D (5 bases). CDR3 length equals 14 residues. V lost 1 base, J lost 6 bases, and 12 bases lay in between. The germline V gene has CDR1 SGHRS and CDR2 YFSETQ. The CDR3 coding sequence is TGCGCCAGCAGCTTGAGACAGAAAGGGGATACGCAGTATTTT. This sequence encodes CASSLRQKGDTQYF.